These 30 T cell receptor beta chains were sequenced from one sample in a study of OX40 agonist ivuxolimab in advanced cancers. The data were produced by immunoSEQ multiplex PCR, yet TCRdb's version contains in-frame clones alone and is incomplete. Of 12,000 or so clones in the sample, about 76% are singletons; the top ten hold roughly 29%. This sample comprised CD4+ or CD8+ T cells sorted from blood, obtained in a trial of the OX40 agonist ivuxolimab. These receptor sequences come from an adult with an advanced solid tumor such as melanoma, head and neck, liver or kidney cancer.

The V gene is TRBV9, the J gene TRBJ2-2; TRBD2 aligns across 8 bases. Germline-derived CDR1 and CDR2 are SGDLS and YYNGEE. The V segment lost 3 bases and the J segment 1 base; nucleotides outside the gene matches: 2. The CDR3 runs 15 residues. The CDR3 loop reads CASSASGGNTGELFF. The CDR3 nucleotides are TGTGCCAGCAGCGCGAGCGGGGGGAACACCGGGGAGCTGTTTTTT.

The chain couples TRBV6-4 to TRBJ2-2, with D possibly TRBD2 on 6 matching bases. V shed 0 bases and J shed 0 bases, with 8 bases lying between them. The CDR3 is made up of 16 amino acids. Germline V CDR1 and CDR2: MRHNA, SNTAGT. The CDR3: CASSDSTGANTGELFF. The CDR3 region has the DNA TGTGCCAGCAGTGACTCGACGGGAGCGAACACCGGGGAGCTGTTTTTT.

The chain is built from TRBV6-9 and TRBJ1-6; 8 nucleotides agree with TRBD1. CDR1 and CDR2 from the germline V gene are MNHGY and SVAAGI. Losses at the gene ends were 5 bases for V and 10 bases for J; bases not matched to a gene: 7. CDR3 length: 14 residues. The CDR3 loop is CASSQGQGVSPLHF. The CDR3 DNA is TGTGCCAGCAGTCAAGGACAGGGAGTATCACCCCTCCACTTT.

Concerning this clone: The junction departs from germline at one end; a sequencing error may be responsible. The V gene is TRBV6-6, the J gene TRBJ2-1; D unresolved. This CDR3 contains 15 residues. Germline V gene lookup returns CDR1 MNHNY and CDR2 SVGAGI (reference sequence). In DNA form, the CDR3 reads TGTGCCGGCAGTTACTCGGTGGGCTCCTACAATGAGCAGTTCTTC. Encoded protein: CAGSYSVGSYNEQFF.

This chain links TRBV13 with TRBJ2-7; 15 bases fit TRBD2. There are 22 residues in the CDR3. The germline gives CDR1 PRHDT, CDR2 FYEKMQ (reference sequence). After removal of 0 bases from V and 0 bases from J, the junction contained 15 bases not matched to a gene. In DNA, the CDR3 is TGTGCCAGCAGCTTAGGCCTTGGAGGGCCCGGACTAGCGGGAGGGCCCTCCTACGAGCAGTACTTC. Encoded protein: CASSLGLGGPGLAGGPSYEQYF.

This rearrangement joins TRBV6-6 to TRBJ2-7; perhaps TRBD2 as D (6 bases). V was cut by 4 bases and J by 3 bases, with 13 bases left in between. Germline CDR1 and CDR2: MNHNY and SVGAGI (reference sequence). This CDR3 has 14 amino acids. In nucleotides, the CDR3 is TGTGCCAGCAGTTGGGGACTTGTCGACTACGAGCAGTACTTC. Translation: CASSWGLVDYEQYF.

The chain is built from TRBV27 and TRBJ2-2, with 9 nucleotides matching TRBD2. The CDR3 runs to 16 residues. V was clipped by 6 bases and J by 0 bases; unmatched bases: 5. Per the germline V gene, CDR1 is MNHEY and CDR2 is SMNVEV (reference sequence). For the CDR3, the DNA is TGTGCCAGCAGCACACGACTAGCGGCGAACACCGGGGAGCTGTTTTTT. Translating it yields CASSTRLAANTGELFF.

The chain is built from TRBV9 and TRBJ2-1, with D possibly being TRBD2 (8 bases). Germline V gives CDR1 SGDLS, CDR2 YYNGEE. The V end was cut by 4 bases, the J end by 7 bases, with 21 bases between. The CDR3 extends over 16 amino acids. CDR3 amino acids: CASSPGGEGARNEQFF. CDR3 in DNA: TGTGCCAGCAGCCCCGGGGGGGAGGGGGCTCGAAATGAGCAGTTCTTC.

This clone has only a few counts. V and J are TRBV13 and TRBJ2-7; TRBD2 aligns across 14 bases. This CDR3 region has 16 residues. The ends lost 4 bases at V and 6 bases at J; junction bases unmatched: 8. Per the germline V gene, CDR1 is PRHDT and CDR2 is FYEKMQ (reference sequence). The CDR3, as DNA: TGTGCCAGCAGCTCCGGGACTAGCGGGAGTGGGGCCGAGCAGTACGTC. Translation: CASSSGTSGSGAEQYV.

The J gene is TRBJ1-2, the V gene TRBV9, with 8 bases aligning to TRBD1. The CDR3 length is 15 residues. V gave up 4 bases and J gave up 7 bases; unmatched junction bases: 12. The germline V gene encodes CDR1 SGDLS and CDR2 YYNGEE. The CDR3 DNA follows: TGTGCCAGCAGCTCTCTCGAGGGGACAGGTACTGGCTACACCTTC. Translating it yields CASSSLEGTGTGYTF.

The chain is built from TRBV6-5 and TRBJ1-1; D ambiguous. The CDR3 sequence is 13 residues long. V dropped 0 bases and J dropped 8 bases, with 10 bases sitting between them. Per the germline V gene, CDR1 is MNHEY and CDR2 is SVGAGI. CDR3 amino acids: CASSYSPAGEAFF. The CDR3 DNA is TGTGCCAGCAGTTACTCTCCGGCAGGAGAAGCTTTCTTT.

This sequence joins TRBV27 and TRBJ1-6; D call uncertain. The CDR3 has 15 residues. Germline V gives CDR1 MNHEY, CDR2 SMNVEV (reference sequence). Trimming removed 6 bases from V and 8 bases from J, with 17 bases in between. CDR3 nucleotides: TGTGCCAGCAGGGTGTGGCCTGACGAATATTCACCCCTCCACTTT. Residues: CASRVWPDEYSPLHF.

This CDR3 reads CASMVRDQGYTF. The CDR3 coding sequence is TGTGCCAGTATGGTTCGGGACCAGGGCTACACCTTC. The chain links TRBV19 to TRBJ1-2; TRBD1 is a possible D gene (5 bases). CDR1 LNHDA and CDR2 SQIVND come from the germline V gene (reference sequence). Trimming took 7 bases from V and 8 from J, leaving 14 bases between them. This CDR3 spans 12 amino acids. Drawing the rest from reference TRBV19 and TRBJ1-2, the complete variable domain is DGGITQSPKYLFRKEGQNVTLSCEQNLNHDAMYWYRQDPGQGLRLIYYSQIVNDFQKGDIAEGYSVSREKKESFPLTVTSAQKNPTAFYLCASMVRDQGYTFGSGTRLTVV.

The chain joins TRBV12-5 to TRBJ2-1; D uncertain. Germline V gene lookup returns CDR1 LGHNT and CDR2 FRNRAP. V was shortened by 2 bases and J by 5 bases, with 4 bases between the two germline ends. This CDR3 is 12 amino acids long. The CDR3, as DNA: TGTGCTAGTGGTTTGTCCCACAATGAGCAGTTCTTC. It translates to CASGLSHNEQFF. The whole variable domain, filled in from reference TRBV12-5 and TRBJ2-1, reads DARVTQTPRHKVTEMGQEVTMRCQPILGHNTVFWYRQTMMQGLELLAYFRNRAPLDDSGMPKDRFSAEMPDATLATLKIQPSEPRDSAVYFCASGLSHNEQFFGPGTRLTVL.

There are a few counts of this clone. J is TRBJ1-1 and V is TRBV28; D is unclear. V was clipped by 2 bases and J by 4 bases, with 5 bases between them. CDR1 and CDR2 (germline): MDHEN, SYDVKM. The CDR3 length is 12 residues. The CDR3 DNA reads as TGTGCCAGCAGTTTACAGGCCACTGAAGCTTTCTTT. It encodes CASSLQATEAFF.

V is TRBV2 and J is TRBJ2-7; unclear D gene. The CDR3 extends over 13 amino acids. In germline, CDR1 is SNHLY, CDR2 FYNNEI. V lost 6 bases to trimming and J lost 0 bases, with 9 bases between them. CDR3 residues: CASSPPYSYEQYF. DNA for the CDR3: TGTGCCAGCAGCCCCCCTTACTCCTACGAGCAGTACTTC.

This clone was recorded a few times. The rearrangement joins TRBV2 to TRBJ2-7; possible D gene TRBD1, 5 bases. This CDR3 contains 14 residues. CDR1 is SNHLY, CDR2 FYNNEI, per germline. V was cut by 6 bases and J by 0 bases, with 12 bases left in between. CDR3 loop: CASRSLDNSYEQYF. The CDR3 DNA follows: TGTGCCAGCAGGAGTCTGGACAACTCCTACGAGCAGTACTTC. The full variable domain, rest sourced from reference TRBV2 and TRBJ2-7, is EPEVTQTPSHQVTQMGQEVILRCVPISNHLYFYWYRQILGQKVEFLVSFYNNEISEKSEIFDDQFSVERPDGSNFTLKIRSTKLEDSAMYFCASRSLDNSYEQYFGPGTRLTVT.

The rearrangement joins TRBV7-9 to TRBJ1-3; TRBD1 is a possible D gene (5 bases). V was pared by 5 bases and J by 0 bases, with 20 bases between. This CDR3 is built from 18 residues. Germline V gives CDR1 SEHNR, CDR2 FQNEAQ (reference sequence). CDR3 protein: CASSPILDKVHSGNTIYF. DNA for the CDR3: TGTGCCAGCAGCCCTATATTGGACAAGGTCCACTCTGGAAACACCATATATTTT. The full variable domain, completed using reference TRBV7-9 and TRBJ1-3, is DTGVSQNPRHKITKRGQNVTFRCDPISEHNRLYWYRQTLGQGPEFLTYFQNEAQLEKSRLLSDRFSAERPKGSFSTLEIQRTEQGDSAMYLCASSPILDKVHSGNTIYFGEGSWLTVV.

This chain links TRBV21-1 with TRBJ1-4; the D call of TRBD1 is as the table states it, not checked on the DNA. TRBV21-1 is a listed pseudogene. The CDR3 contains 16 residues. In DNA form, the CDR3 reads TGTGCCAGCAGCAGGCCTTTGGGCTCAACTAATGAAAAACTGTTTTTT. As protein: CASSRPLGSTNEKLFF.

This clone was seen just once. The V call is TRBV7-8, the J call TRBJ2-5; a possible D gene is TRBD2 (5 bases). The V and J ends lost 3 bases and 4 bases respectively, with 15 bases between them. The CDR3 spans 15 residues. CDR1 SGHVS and CDR2 FQNEAQ come from the germline V gene. The CDR3 region has the DNA TGTGCCAGCAGCTTGTCGATCCTAGCCCCAGAGACCCAGTACTTC. It codes for CASSLSILAPETQYF.

This clone was recorded only once. This chain links TRBV28 with TRBJ2-5; 12 bases line up with TRBD2. The CDR3 has 18 amino acids. Germline V gene lookup returns CDR1 MDHEN and CDR2 SYDVKM. V trimming: 2 bases; J trimming: 1 base; junction bases outside the gene matches: 8. CDR3 residues: CASSLGWGLAGPQETQYF. As DNA, the CDR3 is TGTGCCAGCAGTTTAGGATGGGGACTAGCGGGTCCCCAAGAGACCCAGTACTTC.

The chain links TRBV27 to TRBJ2-2, with TRBD1 matching over 10 bases. The CDR3 is 14 amino acids. Per the germline V gene, CDR1 is MNHEY and CDR2 is SMNVEV (reference sequence). Trimming at V came to 3 bases and at J to 7 bases, leaving 2 bases not matched to a gene. CDR3 DNA: TGTGCCAGCAGTTTCGGACAGGGGGTCGGGGAGCTGTTTTTT. It codes for CASSFGQGVGELFF.

This chain uses TRBV10-3 with TRBJ2-7; D tentatively fits TRBD1 or TRBD2 (5 bases each). Germline CDR1 and CDR2: ENHRY and SYGVKD. V lost 0 bases to trimming and J lost 2 bases, with 5 bases between them. The CDR3 is 13 amino acids. The CDR3 is CAISESGAYEQYV. The CDR3 bases are TGTGCCATCAGTGAGTCGGGGGCCTACGAGCAGTACGTC.

This clone was counted only a few times. The rearrangement uses TRBV7-6 and TRBJ1-3, with D possibly being TRBD1 (5 bases). The V gene's germline CDR1 is SGHVS and CDR2 FNYEAQ. The CDR3 loop spans 12 amino acids. The V gene lost 6 bases and the J gene lost 8 bases, with 11 bases spanning the gap. The DNA for the CDR3 is TGTGCCAGCAGTTCAGGAGGGGACACCATATATTTT. Amino acids: CASSSGGDTIYF. Filled out from reference TRBV7-6 and TRBJ1-3, the complete variable domain reads GAGVSQSPRYKVTKRGQDVALRCDPISGHVSLYWYRQALGQGPEFLTYFNYEAQQDKSGLPNDRFSAERPEGSISTLTIQRTEQRDSAMYRCASSSGGDTIYFGEGSWLTVV.

The count of this clone is one. The V and J genes are TRBV27 and TRBJ1-3, with D unresolved. Trimming left V 5 bases short and J 0 bases short, with 11 bases between. This CDR3 comprises 15 residues. CDR1 MNHEY and CDR2 SMNVEV come from the germline V gene (reference sequence). The CDR3 DNA is TGTGCCAGCAGTCCCGGACGGGGCTCTGGAAACACCATATATTTT. Translated, it gives CASSPGRGSGNTIYF.

This sequence joins TRBV7-2 and TRBJ1-1; D uncertain. The CDR3 consists of 14 residues. CDR1 and CDR2 (germline): SGHTA, FQGNSA. Trimming removed 5 bases from V and 1 base from J, with 11 bases in between. The CDR3 nucleotides read TGTGCCAGCAGCCCCCTATTAAGGAACACTGAAGCTTTCTTT. It yields the protein CASSPLLRNTEAFF.

The rearrangement links TRBV7-9 to TRBJ1-2; 7 nucleotides align to TRBD1. Per the germline V gene, CDR1 is SEHNR and CDR2 is FQNEAQ (reference sequence). V trimming: 4 bases; J trimming: 8 bases; junction bases outside the gene matches: 10. The CDR3 totals 14 residues. CDR3: CASSSYRDRNGYTF. CDR3 DNA sequence: TGTGCCAGCAGCTCCTACCGGGACAGAAACGGCTACACCTTC.

The rearrangement links TRBV11-3 to TRBJ2-5, with D unclear. The J call may be mistaken, given a closer DNA end match to TRBJ2-7. Germline V CDR1 and CDR2: SGHNT, YENEEA. CDR3 size: 13 residues. The CDR3 region has the DNA TGTGCCAGCAGCTTAGGACCGAACTACGAGCAGTACTTC. It translates to CASSLGPNYEQYF.

The chain is built from TRBV29-1 and TRBJ1-2; TRBD1 aligns across 10 bases. CDR3 size: 14 residues. Germline V gene lookup returns CDR1 SQVTM and CDR2 ANQGSEA. V was clipped by 0 bases and J by 9 bases; unmatched bases: 7. The CDR3 loop reads CSVEDLGQGLRYTF. The CDR3, as DNA: TGCAGCGTTGAAGATCTGGGACAGGGGTTGCGCTACACCTTC.

This clone was found a few times. The chain combines TRBV5-4 with TRBJ2-2; 10 nucleotides match TRBD1. V was pared by 3 bases and J by 7 bases, with 6 bases of the junction left unmatched. This CDR3 is 15 amino acids long. The germline V gene encodes CDR1 SGHNT and CDR2 YYREEE (reference sequence). The CDR3 loop reads CASSSRDRGFGELFF. CDR3 DNA sequence: TGTGCCAGCAGCTCCCGGGACAGGGGATTCGGGGAGCTGTTTTTT.